This T cell receptor beta chain was profiled in a study of response to subunit inactivated influenza vaccine. The V end was cut by 6 bases, the J end by 9 bases, with 12 bases between. CDR1 is DFQATT, CDR2 SNEGSKA, per germline (reference sequence). This CDR3 is 11 amino acids long. Via MiXCR, TCRdb re-called the RT-PCR reads, giving one row per CDR3 protein. The table lists about 650,000 distinct CDR3 sequences, around 16% of them singletons. This clonotype was seen more than once but under ten times. Its target is unknown. General study findings and limits: After each seasonal influenza vaccination, few new T cells are recruited, the authors suggested.

The source of this sequence is a man aged 50 to 59 who received an inactivated influenza vaccine. The starting material was PBMCs from blood, obtained 12 days after vaccination. The chain links TRBV20-1 to TRBJ2-1, with D perhaps TRBD2 (6 bases). CDR3 loop: CSATTSAEQFF. The DNA of the CDR3 is TGCAGTGCCACGACTAGTGCTGAGCAGTTCTTC.